This is a list of T cell receptor beta chains from one sample in a study of blood T cells in healthy people across ages. TCRdb processed the 5' RACE reads anew with MiXCR; each CDR3 protein has one entry. The repertoire holds under 800,000 distinct CDR3 sequences, roughly two fifths seen once, with 20% to 25% in the top ten. Sequencing was carried out using blood. The receptors were gathered from an older woman in good health. Each CDR3 is given with its conserved first and last residue. The order of the fields is J gene, V gene, D gene, clone size, CDR3 DNA, CDR3 protein. A D gene is named only where the DNA matches it firmly. Clone size is shown for a subset of rows, as once, few, many or a class of expanded clone.

TRBJ2-1 | TRBV7-2 | TRBD2 | few | TGTGCCAGCAGCTTAGTCCTTCCTAGCGGCTACAATGAGCAGTTCTTC | CASSLVLPSGYNEQFF
TRBJ2-7 | TRBV20-1 | TRBD2 | NA | TGCAGTGATAGAGCCGGGACTAGCGGGAGCCTCGAGCAGTACTTC | CSDRAGTSGSLEQYF
TRBJ2-3 | TRBV6-1 | NA | few | TGTGCCAGCAGGGTGGGTCTAGCGTTTACTAGCACAGATACGCAGTATTTT | CASRVGLAFTSTDTQYF
TRBJ2-1 | TRBV10-3 | NA | NA | TGTGCCATCAGCGGAGGACGTGAGCGGGTGGCGAACAATGAGCAGTTCTTC | CAISGGRERVANNEQFF
TRBJ2-3 | TRBV7-2 | NA | many | TGTGCCAGCAGCTCTAGACTGACTAGCACAGATACGCAGTATTTT | CASSSRLTSTDTQYF
TRBJ2-7 | TRBV20-1 | TRBD2 | few | TGCAGTGCTAGGGACCCGGGACTAGTGGCGGGCGAGCAGTACTTC | CSARDPGLVAGEQYF
TRBJ2-7 | TRBV20-1 | NA | NA | TGCAGTGCCGCAGGTGGACAGCTTTCTACCTACGAGCAGTACTTC | CSAAGGQLSTYEQYF
TRBJ2-7 | TRBV5-1 | NA | NA | TGCGCCAGCAGCTCGACCGCCGAGCAGTACTTC | CASSSTAEQYF
TRBJ2-1 | TRBV11-3 | NA | few | TGTGCCAGCAGCTTAGTCTCTAGCAGTTACAATGAGCAGTTCTTC | CASSLVSSSYNEQFF
TRBJ1-4 | TRBV29-1 | NA | NA | TGCAGCGTTGGGGGGGGCCCTAATGAAAAACTGTTTTTT | CSVGGGPNEKLFF
TRBJ1-1 | TRBV20-1 | TRBD1 | few | TGCAGTGTCCCCGGGACAGGGGGCGGAAACACTGAAGCTTTCTTT | CSVPGTGGGNTEAFF
TRBJ2-5 | TRBV29-1 | NA | NA | TGCAGCGTTGTTGGTTGGGACGGAGTTTGGTCCGAGACCCAGTACTTC | CSVVGWDGVWSETQYF
TRBJ1-5 | TRBV12-3/TRBV12-4 | NA | NA | TGTGCCAGTGGAACATCCTCGACAGACAATCAGCCCCAGCATTTT | CASGTSSTDNQPQHF
TRBJ2-5 | TRBV29-1 | TRBD1 | NA | TGCAGCGTTGACGGACAGGGGGGGGGAGAGACCCAGTACTTC | CSVDGQGGGETQYF
TRBJ2-3 | TRBV6-2/TRBV6-3 | NA | few | TGTGCCAGCAGTTACCCTCAACCCGGCGCAGATACGCAGTATTTT | CASSYPQPGADTQYF
TRBJ2-1 | TRBV7-9 | TRBD2 | few | TGTGCCAGCAGCCTACTAGCGGATACCTACAATGAGCAGTTCTTC | CASSLLADTYNEQFF
TRBJ1-5 | TRBV3-1 | NA | NA | TGTGCCAGCAGCCAAAGACCCGGAGGTCAGCCCCAGCATTTT | CASSQRPGGQPQHF
TRBJ1-2 | TRBV12-3/TRBV12-4 | NA | many | TGTGCCAGCAGTCCCAAGGTGTGGGGTGGCTACACCTTC | CASSPKVWGGYTF
TRBJ2-7 | TRBV27 | NA | many | TGTGCCAGTCCTCGGGCTTGCGAGCAGTACTTC | CASPRACEQYF
TRBJ2-5 | TRBV6-5 | NA | many | TGTGCCAGCAGTTACTCCCCGACGACACGGTACCAAGAGACCCAGTACTTC | CASSYSPTTRYQETQYF
TRBJ2-7 | TRBV7-2 | TRBD1 | NA | TGTGCCAGCGGAAGGGGGCTTTCCTACGAGCAGTACTTC | CASGRGLSYEQYF
TRBJ2-7 | TRBV7-3 | TRBD1 | few | TGTGCCAGCAGCTTAATACCCCGGCACAGGGGAACCACCTACGAGCAGTACTTC | CASSLIPRHRGTTYEQYF
TRBJ1-5 | TRBV5-1 | NA | few | TGCGCCAGCAGCCAAACAGGGCTGAGCAATCAGCCCCAGCATTTT | CASSQTGLSNQPQHF
TRBJ2-5 | TRBV7-9 | TRBD1 | few | TGTGCCAGCAGCCCACGGGACAGGAGACAAGAGACCCAGTACTTC | CASSPRDRRQETQYF
TRBJ2-7 | TRBV29-1 | TRBD1 | many | TGCAGCGTTGGACAGGGGCCAACCTACGAGCAGTACTTC | CSVGQGPTYEQYF
TRBJ1-2 | TRBV5-1 | NA | NA | TGCGCCAGCAGTCTCCAGGGCCCTACAAGGGGAGGCTACACCTTC | CASSLQGPTRGGYTF
TRBJ2-3 | TRBV7-3 | NA | NA | TGTGCCAGCAGCGAGATGGGGCTAGGGACAGATACGCAGTATTTT | CASSEMGLGTDTQYF
TRBJ2-7 | TRBV6-1 | NA | few | TGTGCCAGCACCCTCACCCGACAGGTCAGCTACGAGCAGTACTTC | CASTLTRQVSYEQYF
TRBJ2-7 | TRBV29-1 | NA | many | TGCAGCGCAGGACAGTACTACGAGCAGTACTTC | CSAGQYYEQYF
TRBJ1-6 | TRBV28 | NA | NA | TGTGCCAGCAGGGCCGTGGACACTATCAATTCACCCCTCCACTTT | CASRAVDTINSPLHF
TRBJ2-3 | TRBV20-1 | NA | NA | TGCAGTGCTGAAACCAGAGCCCTCAGCACAGATACGCAGTATTTT | CSAETRALSTDTQYF
TRBJ2-7 | TRBV15 | TRBD1 | NA | TGTGCCACCAGCAGACAGGGGGCAGTTTACGAGCAGTACTTC | CATSRQGAVYEQYF
TRBJ2-2 | TRBV7-2 | NA | NA | TGTGCCAGCAGCTTAGATAGGACAACCGGGGAGCTGTTTTTT | CASSLDRTTGELFF
TRBJ2-7 | TRBV28 | TRBD1 | NA | TGTGCCAGCAGTTTATTACCGGGACAGGGGGCTTGGGAGCAGTACTTC | CASSLLPGQGAWEQYF
TRBJ1-5 | TRBV9 | TRBD1 | NA | TGTGCCAGCAGCCCATATGACAGGGAGGATCAGCCCCAGCATTTT | CASSPYDREDQPQHF
TRBJ2-5 | TRBV24-1 | TRBD2 | NA | TGTGCCACCAGTGATCCCGGGACTAGCGAAGAGACCCAGTACTTC | CATSDPGTSEETQYF
TRBJ1-1 | TRBV12-3/TRBV12-4 | NA | few | TGTGCCAGCACGGCATCGGGGGGGTACACTGAAGCTTTCTTT | CASTASGGYTEAFF
TRBJ2-7 | TRBV5-1 | NA | many | TGCGCCAGCAGGCCCACGGGGGACTCCTACGAGCAGTACTTC | CASRPTGDSYEQYF
TRBJ1-2 | TRBV2 | NA | few | TGTGCCAGCACCCCGGCAGGGCACTATGGCTACACCTTC | CASTPAGHYGYTF
TRBJ2-7 | TRBV3-1 | TRBD2 | few | TGTGCCAGCAGCCATGAGGGAGGGACCTACGAGCAGTACTTC | CASSHEGGTYEQYF
TRBJ2-1 | TRBV3-1 | TRBD2 | many | TGTGCCAGCAGCCAAGAAGGTAGCGGGGGGCGTCTGGGCTACAATGAGCAGTTCTTC | CASSQEGSGGRLGYNEQFF
TRBJ2-1 | TRBV7-3 | TRBD2 | few | TGTGCCAGCAGCCCGACTAGCGGGGCCCACAATGAGCAGTTCTTC | CASSPTSGAHNEQFF
TRBJ1-1 | TRBV5-8 | NA | few | TGTGCCAGCAGCCCGGCCGGGACACTGAACACTGAAGCTTTCTTT | CASSPAGTLNTEAFF
TRBJ2-3 | TRBV29-1 | TRBD2 | many | TGCAGCGCGAGGGAGCCTAGCGGCTTCACAGATACGCAGTATTTT | CSAREPSGFTDTQYF
TRBJ1-6 | TRBV12-3/TRBV12-4 | TRBD1 | NA | TGCGCCAGCACTCCGGGACAGGGTAGCGGCTCACCCCTCCACTTT | CASTPGQGSGSPLHF
TRBJ2-1 | TRBV20-1 | NA | NA | TGCAGTGGGGTGGTGGGAGCCCTGTCCAATGAGCAGTTCTTC | CSGVVGALSNEQFF
TRBJ2-7 | TRBV20-1 | NA | NA | TGCAGTGCTAGACCTTCTCAGGGGCGGGAGCAGTACTTC | CSARPSQGREQYF
TRBJ2-4 | TRBV3-1 | NA | NA | TGTGCCAGCAGCCAAGATCAAAATAGCATTCAGTACTTC | CASSQDQNSIQYF
TRBJ1-5 | TRBV18 | NA | few | TGTGCCAGCTCAAAGACGTACAGGGTATGGACGGATGAGGATCAGCCCCAGCATTTT | CASSKTYRVWTDEDQPQHF
TRBJ1-4 | TRBV21-1 | NA | NA | TGTGCCAGCAGTGATGACGTTGTTGGGGAATTTGCAACTAATGAAAAACTGTTTTTT | CASSDDVVGEFATNEKLFF
TRBJ2-5 | TRBV10-3 | TRBD2 | NA | TGTGCCATCAGTGAGACACAGCGGGAGGGGGAGCAGTACTTC | CAISETQREGEQYF
TRBJ2-7 | TRBV6-2/TRBV6-3 | NA | NA | TGTGCCAGCAGTTACCCGGGGGACGCATCCTACGAGCAGTACTTC | CASSYPGDASYEQYF
TRBJ2-1 | TRBV20-1 | NA | NA | TGCAGTGCAGTAAAACCGGGACGGGGCCCAATATTTGAGCAGTTCTTC | CSAVKPGRGPIFEQFF
TRBJ2-1 | TRBV3-1 | NA | NA | TGTGCCAGCAGCCATTCGGATTTGGCGCACAATGAGCAGTTCTTC | CASSHSDLAHNEQFF